The 31 T cell receptor beta chains below were found in one sample sequenced in a study of T cell responses to AZD1222 COVID-19 vaccine. Here immunoSEQ multiplex PCR was the method, and the copy in TCRdb shows in-frame clones only, minus some. The data contain tens of thousands of clones, 70% to 90% of them singletons. This specimen consisted of peripheral blood, obtained on day 0 of AZD1222 vaccination. Receptors were obtained from an adult in good health.

The chain joins TRBV18 to TRBJ1-4; possible D gene TRBD1, 6 bases. CDR3 length: 14 amino acids. The germline V gene encodes CDR1 KGHSH and CDR2 LQKENI. V was trimmed by 2 bases and J by 8 bases, leaving 12 bases between them. This chain's CDR3 is CASSPAGVEEKLFF. CDR3 nucleotide sequence: TGTGCCAGCTCACCAGCAGGGGTGGAAGAAAAACTGTTTTTT.

This rearrangement joins TRBV14 to TRBJ2-2; D is perhaps TRBD1 (6 bases). V shed 3 bases and J shed 6 bases, with 17 bases lying between them. The CDR3 is 16 residues long. Germline loops: CDR1 SGHDN, CDR2 FVKESK. In nucleotides, the CDR3 is TGTGCCAGCAGCCAGATACGGCAGGGGTTGTCCGGGGAGCTGTTTTTT. Encoded protein: CASSQIRQGLSGELFF.

This chain joins TRBV18 and TRBJ2-5; 9 positions agree with TRBD1. Germline CDR1 KGHSH, CDR2 LQKENI. The CDR3 consists of 14 residues. The J segment lost 4 bases and the V segment lost 3 bases, leaving 3 bases of the junction unmatched. CDR3 nucleotides: TGTGCCAGCTCACCGTACAGGGGGCGAGAGACCCAGTACTTC. Protein: CASSPYRGRETQYF.

CDR3 in DNA: TGTGCCTGGAGTGTTACAGCCGAAACTGAAGCTTTCTTT. Translation gives CAWSVTAETEAFF. The V and J genes are TRBV30 and TRBJ1-1; no reliable D call. The CDR3 length is 13 residues. V lost 0 bases to trimming and J lost 5 bases, with 10 bases between them. The germline V gene encodes CDR1 GTSNPN and CDR2 SVGIG (reference sequence).

The chain joins TRBV27 to TRBJ1-2; 7 nucleotides line up with TRBD1. This CDR3 is 13 amino acids long. CDR1 and CDR2 (germline): MNHEY, SMNVEV (reference sequence). Trimming at V came to 4 bases and at J to 5 bases, leaving 4 bases not matched to a gene. As DNA, the CDR3 is TGTGCCAGCAGTTCGGGACAGTATTATGGCTACACCTTC. Protein: CASSSGQYYGYTF.

J is TRBJ2-1 and V is TRBV6-2 or TRBV6-3, with TRBD2 matching 12 bases. This CDR3 spans 18 amino acids. Trimming cost V 2 bases and J 5 bases; bases outside gene matches: 10. Germline V lookup: CDR1 MNHEY, CDR2 SVGEGT. CDR3 nucleotides: TGTGCCAGCAGTTACGTGAGACTAGCGGGAGTAAGTAACAATGAGCAGTTCTTC. This gives the protein CASSYVRLAGVSNNEQFF.

The CDR3 coding sequence is TGTGCCAGCAGTATCCGACAGGCGACAGATACGCAGTATTTT. Residues: CASSIRQATDTQYF. The genes are TRBV28 and TRBJ2-3; possibly TRBD1 for D (6 bases). This CDR3 spans 14 amino acids. The V end was cut by 5 bases, the J end by 3 bases, with 12 bases between. Germline V lookup: CDR1 MDHEN, CDR2 SYDVKM.

The chain couples TRBV28 to TRBJ1-1; 11 bases fit TRBD1. J lost 4 bases, V lost 4 bases, and 2 bases had no gene match. The CDR3 consists of 14 residues. Per germline, CDR1 MDHEN and CDR2 SYDVKM. CDR3 nucleotide sequence: TGTGCCAGCAGTTCCGGGACAGGGGGCACTGAAGCTTTCTTT. Its translation is CASSSGTGGTEAFF.

The rearrangement uses TRBV6-4 and TRBJ2-3, with TRBD2 identical over 8 bases. The CDR3 loop spans 14 amino acids. Germline assignment: CDR1 MRHNA and CDR2 SNTAGT. The ends lost 5 bases at V and 3 bases at J; junction bases unmatched: 4. In DNA form, the CDR3 reads TGTGCCAGCAGTACGGGAGGGCCGACAGATACGCAGTATTTT. It codes for CASSTGGPTDTQYF.

The V gene is TRBV5-1, the J gene TRBJ1-1; D is undetermined. Germline CDR1 is SGHRS and CDR2 is YFSETQ. This CDR3 spans 15 amino acids. Trimming pared 4 bases from V and 4 bases from J, leaving 17 bases between. The CDR3 loop is CASSPPPPWGTEAFF. DNA of the CDR3: TGCGCCAGCAGCCCACCGCCCCCCTGGGGCACTGAAGCTTTCTTT.

The chain is built from TRBV7-8 and TRBJ1-6; D not certain. V was clipped by 1 base and J by 6 bases, with 7 bases between them. Per germline, CDR1 SGHVS and CDR2 FQNEAQ. CDR3 length: 14 amino acids. The CDR3 loop is CASSLDGRNSPLHF. The CDR3 DNA is TGTGCCAGCAGCTTAGACGGACGTAATTCACCCCTCCACTTT.

CDR3 in DNA: TGTGCCAGCAGCTTAGCCCTTCCACGCTCTGGAAACACCATATATTTT. This encodes CASSLALPRSGNTIYF. The rearrangement links TRBV11-2 to TRBJ1-3; D ambiguous. The V gene lost 1 base and the J gene lost 0 bases, with 10 bases spanning the gap. This CDR3 is 16 amino acids long. CDR1 is SGHAT and CDR2 is FQNNGV in the germline V gene.

A single count supports this clone. The chain links TRBV21-1 to TRBJ2-7; TRBD2, the D gene given by the table, was not confirmed from the DNA. TRBV21-1 is a pseudogene segment. CDR3 length equals 14 residues. The CDR3 protein is CASSNSGSLHEQYF. The CDR3 DNA reads as TGTGCCAGCAGCAATAGCGGGAGTCTTCACGAGCAGTACTTC.

This chain joins TRBV3-1 (or the pseudogene TRBV3-2) and TRBJ1-2; D ambiguous. The CDR3 has 13 amino acids. Germline CDR1 reads LGHDT; CDR2 reads YNNKEL (reference sequence). Trimming left V 0 bases short and J 3 bases short, with 5 bases between. The CDR3 nucleotides read TGTGCCAGCAGCCAAGACAGTTACTATGGCTACACCTTC. It codes for CASSQDSYYGYTF.

This sequence joins TRBV28 and TRBJ1-2; a possible D gene is TRBD1 (5 bases). The V end was cut by 5 bases, the J end by 6 bases, with 19 bases between. This CDR3 is 15 amino acids long. Germline assignment: CDR1 MDHEN and CDR2 SYDVKM. CDR3 DNA sequence: TGTGCCAGCAGTCCCCTGGACACTTTGCAGGATGGCTACACCTTC. Translated, it gives CASSPLDTLQDGYTF.

This sequence joins TRBV20-1 and TRBJ2-7; possibly TRBD2 for D (5 bases). This CDR3 region has 15 residues. Germline loops: CDR1 DFQATT, CDR2 SNEGSKA (reference sequence). The ends were cut back, 3 bases at V and 0 bases at J, with 15 bases in the middle. The CDR3 spells CSASRFSDPSYEQYF. CDR3 DNA: TGCAGTGCTAGTAGATTTAGCGACCCCTCCTACGAGCAGTACTTC.

The rearrangement uses TRBV5-1 and TRBJ2-7; D perhaps matches TRBD2 (5 bases). Germline V lookup: CDR1 SGHRS, CDR2 YFSETQ. With 0 bases removed from V and 0 bases from J, the gap between germline ends came to 16 bases. CDR3 length: 17 amino acids. The CDR3 is CASSLVGSGTSSYEQYF. DNA for the CDR3: TGCGCCAGCAGCTTGGTAGGCTCCGGAACTAGCTCCTACGAGCAGTACTTC.

The chain recombines TRBV7-9 with TRBJ2-7, with D possibly matching TRBD2 (7 bases). Germline V gene sequence: CDR1 SEHNR, CDR2 FQNEAQ (reference sequence). This CDR3 contains 13 residues. V shed 5 bases and J shed 3 bases, with 11 bases lying between them. The chain's CDR3 is CASSPGGLYEQYF. The CDR3 DNA follows: TGTGCCAGCAGCCCCGGGGGGCTCTACGAGCAGTACTTC.

The V call is TRBV6-5, the J call TRBJ1-1; perhaps TRBD1 as D (5 bases). Germline CDR1 is MNHEY and CDR2 is SVGAGI. The V end was cut by 5 bases, the J end by 6 bases, with 19 bases between. The length of the CDR3 is 15 residues. The CDR3 protein is CASSRPQWGEAEAFF. The CDR3 coding sequence is TGTGCCAGCAGTCGACCCCAGTGGGGGGAAGCTGAAGCTTTCTTT.

The chain recombines TRBV19 with TRBJ1-5; D not certain. The V and J ends lost 5 bases and 9 bases respectively, with 20 bases between them. This CDR3 contains 15 residues. CDR1 is LNHDA, CDR2 SQIVND, per germline (reference sequence). The CDR3 spells CASSSGWGGPRPQHF. CDR3 sequence (DNA): TGTGCCAGTAGTTCGGGCTGGGGAGGGCCCCGGCCCCAGCATTTT.

The chain is built from TRBV28 and TRBJ2-7; 9 nucleotides agree with TRBD1. CDR3 size: 13 residues. Germline V CDR1 and CDR2: MDHEN, SYDVKM. V shed 6 bases, J shed 5 bases, and the junction held 5 bases outside the gene matches. CDR3 DNA: TGTGCCAGCAGAGGGACAGGGCAGGACGAGCAGTACTTC. This gives the protein CASRGTGQDEQYF.

The chain employs TRBV24-1 and TRBJ1-2; D might be TRBD1 (6 bases). There are 14 residues in the CDR3. The V gene's germline CDR1 is KGHDR and CDR2 SFDVKD. With 4 bases removed from V and 2 bases from J, the gap between germline ends came to 10 bases. The CDR3 DNA reads TGTGCCACCAGTGACAGGACAGCGAACTATGGCTACACCTTC. Amino acids: CATSDRTANYGYTF.

The sample holds one count of this clone. This chain joins TRBV27 and TRBJ1-4, with D hard to call. V was pared by 6 bases and J by 3 bases, with 8 bases between. Germline V gives CDR1 MNHEY, CDR2 SMNVEV (reference sequence). The CDR3 contains 13 residues. The CDR3 is CASRRSANEKLFF. The CDR3 region has the DNA TGTGCCAGCAGGAGGTCGGCTAATGAAAAACTGTTTTTT.

This clone appeared a single time. The rearrangement joins TRBV19 to TRBJ2-7; the match to TRBD2 covers 11 bases. V was pared by 4 bases and J by 2 bases, with 4 bases of the junction left unmatched. CDR3 length: 15 amino acids. Germline V gene data show CDR1 as LNHDA and CDR2 as SQIVND (reference sequence). CDR3 in amino acids: CASSNSGRGTYEQYF. The CDR3 nucleotides are TGTGCCAGTAGTAATAGCGGGAGGGGAACCTACGAGCAGTACTTC.

The chain is built from TRBV10-3 and TRBJ1-5; D uncertain. Germline loops: CDR1 ENHRY, CDR2 SYGVKD. The CDR3 runs 12 residues. Trimming took 6 bases from V and 4 from J, leaving 7 bases between them. As DNA, the CDR3 is TGTGCCATCAGCGGGATGAATCAGCCCCAGCATTTT. Amino acid sequence: CAISGMNQPQHF.

This clone was found once. The chain employs TRBV28 and TRBJ1-6; D call uncertain. The CDR3 spans 15 residues. V lost 2 bases, J lost 5 bases, and 10 bases lay in between. Germline V gene sequence: CDR1 MDHEN, CDR2 SYDVKM. This CDR3 reads CASSLMAGDNSPLHF. DNA of the CDR3: TGTGCCAGCAGTTTAATGGCAGGTGATAATTCACCCCTCCACTTT.

This sequence joins TRBV5-1 and TRBJ2-1; D is unclear. The CDR3 consists of 14 residues. The V end was cut by 3 bases, the J end by 0 bases, with 7 bases between. Germline values: CDR1 SGHRS, CDR2 YFSETQ. The CDR3 nucleotides read TGCGCCAGCAGCTACAGCGCCTCCTACAATGAGCAGTTCTTC. It specifies CASSYSASYNEQFF.

The CDR3 DNA follows: TGTGCCAGCAGTCAATGGGACAGCCGGGGAGAAAAACTGTTTTTT. Encoded protein: CASSQWDSRGEKLFF. The rearrangement uses TRBV28 and TRBJ1-4; 7 bases are a match to TRBD1. The CDR3 is 15 amino acids. V lost 5 bases and J lost 8; bases outside the gene matches: 11. Germline lookup yields CDR1 MDHEN and CDR2 SYDVKM.

The J gene is TRBJ2-3, the V gene TRBV28, with 7 positions matching TRBD2. The germline V gene has CDR1 MDHEN and CDR2 SYDVKM. V gave up 6 bases and J gave up 3 bases; unmatched junction bases: 6. There are 14 residues in the CDR3. The CDR3 protein is CASRGAGRTDTQYF. The CDR3 bases are TGTGCCAGCAGGGGAGCGGGAAGGACAGATACGCAGTATTTT.

This chain links TRBV3-1 (or the pseudogene TRBV3-2) with TRBJ1-6; tentative D call: TRBD1 (6 bases). Germline CDR1 and CDR2: LGHDT and YNNKEL (reference sequence). V was pared by 4 bases and J by 7 bases, with 20 bases between. The CDR3 spans 17 residues. CDR3 nucleotide sequence: TGTGCCAGCAGCCTAGTCGGGGGGGCAAATCGGAATTCACCCCTCCACTTT. Encoded protein: CASSLVGGANRNSPLHF.

The rearrangement uses TRBV9 and TRBJ1-2, with 7 nucleotides matching TRBD1. The CDR3 is 13 amino acids. CDR1 and CDR2 from the germline V gene are SGDLS and YYNGEE. With 3 bases clipped from V and 4 bases from J, the junction kept 3 bases outside the gene matches. The DNA for the CDR3 is TGTGCCAGCAGCGGAGGGGGCCTCTATGGCTACACCTTC. It specifies CASSGGGLYGYTF.